The 27 T cell receptor beta chains given below trace back to one sample, sequenced in a study of Tregs in tolerant kidney transplant recipients. Produced via immunoSEQ multiplex PCR; TCRdb's table is partial and in-frame only. The sample has 60,000 or so clones, roughly 85% seen once. The input for sequencing was Tregs from blood, taken before the transplant. The receptors stem from a human donor who received a combined kidney and bone marrow transplant.

The chain links TRBV5-1 to TRBJ2-5; D remains ambiguous. V shed 4 bases and J shed 3 bases, with 4 bases lying between them. The CDR3 sequence is 11 residues long. Germline V gene lookup returns CDR1 SGHRS and CDR2 YFSETQ. The CDR3, as DNA: TGCGCCAGCAGCGGGGAAGAGACCCAGTACTTC. Translating gives CASSGEETQYF.

The rearrangement links TRBV5-1 to TRBJ2-1, with D possibly matching TRBD1 (8 bases). The CDR3 runs to 14 residues. CDR1 is SGHRS, CDR2 YFSETQ, per germline. V shed 2 bases and J shed 8 bases, with 14 bases lying between them. The CDR3 sequence: CASSLHRGGDEQFF. For the CDR3, the DNA is TGCGCCAGCAGCTTACACAGGGGGGGGGATGAGCAGTTCTTC. The complete variable domain, with remaining parts taken from reference TRBV5-1 and TRBJ2-1, reads KAGVTQTPRYLIKTRGQQVTLSCSPISGHRSVSWYQQTPGQGLQFLFEYFSETQRNKGNFPGRFSGRQFSNSRSEMNVSTLELGDSALYLCASSLHRGGDEQFFGPGTRLTVL.

The CDR3 here is CAWSVGTRAPQYF. In DNA, the CDR3 is TGTGCCTGGAGTGTTGGGACAAGGGCCCCGCAGTATTTT. The V and J genes are TRBV30 and TRBJ2-3; tentative D call: TRBD1 (6 bases). Germline assignment: CDR1 GTSNPN and CDR2 SVGIG (reference sequence). This CDR3 contains 13 residues. Trimming took off 0 bases at V and 10 bases at J, with 14 bases between the two ends.

This clone was detected once. The chain uses TRBV19 and TRBJ2-1; D might be TRBD1 or TRBD2, each matching 5 bases. Between the trimmed V and J ends, which lost 6 bases and 1 base, there was a span of 13 bases. Looked up from germline, CDR1 is LNHDA and CDR2 is SQIVND (reference sequence). There are 15 residues in the CDR3. The CDR3 sequence: CASSQRGLSYNEQFF. For the CDR3, the DNA is TGTGCCAGTAGCCAGAGGGGTCTTTCCTACAATGAGCAGTTCTTC. Together with reference TRBV19 and TRBJ2-1, the CDR3 gives the full variable domain: DGGITQSPKYLFRKEGQNVTLSCEQNLNHDAMYWYRQDPGQGLRLIYYSQIVNDFQKGDIAEGYSVSREKKESFPLTVTSAQKNPTAFYLCASSQRGLSYNEQFFGPGTRLTVL.

The rearrangement links TRBV10-2 to TRBJ2-1; the match to TRBD1 covers 7 bases. V shed 4 bases, J shed 9 bases, and the junction held 12 bases outside the gene matches. The CDR3 length is 15 residues. Germline V gene lookup returns CDR1 WSHSY and CDR2 SAAADI. The CDR3 loop reads CASSAARGTGSEQFF. In DNA form, the CDR3 reads TGCGCCAGCAGTGCGGCCAGGGGGACGGGAAGTGAGCAGTTCTTC.

This clone was seen once. This chain links TRBV5-1 with TRBJ1-2, with 7 positions matching TRBD1. Germline-derived CDR1 and CDR2 are SGHRS and YFSETQ. The junction had 11 bases not matched to a gene; V was cut back by 4 bases and J by 8 bases. CDR3 size: 14 residues. CDR3 nucleotides: TGCGCCAGCAGCCCTTCCGGGCAGGGGGACGGCTACACCTTC. Amino acid sequence: CASSPSGQGDGYTF.

This chain uses TRBV18 with TRBJ1-2; 7 nucleotides match TRBD1. The CDR3 covers 15 residues. V trimming: 4 bases; J trimming: 7 bases; junction bases outside the gene matches: 12. Germline CDR1 reads KGHSH; CDR2 reads LQKENI. CDR3 DNA: TGTGCCAGCTCACTCCGTTTAGACAGGGATGGTGGCTACACCTTC. Translating gives CASSLRLDRDGGYTF.

This sequence joins TRBV5-1 and TRBJ2-3; D unresolved. From germline, CDR1 is SGHRS and CDR2 YFSETQ. The CDR3 is 15 amino acids. V shed 4 bases and J shed 0 bases, with 12 bases lying between them. CDR3 nucleotides: TGCGCCAGCAGCACGGGCCTCGGGAGCACAGATACGCAGTATTTT. Protein: CASSTGLGSTDTQYF.

The gene calls are TRBV5-1 and TRBJ2-2, with a possible D match to TRBD2 (6 bases). Germline V gene data show CDR1 as SGHRS and CDR2 as YFSETQ. V dropped 2 bases and J dropped 4 bases, with 15 bases sitting between them. This CDR3 region has 16 residues. CDR3 region: CASSLSSGWGTGELFF. CDR3 DNA: TGCGCCAGCAGCTTAAGCAGCGGGTGGGGCACCGGGGAGCTGTTTTTT.

CDR3 in amino acids: CASSILAGLATNEKLFF. The CDR3 DNA is TGTGCCAGTAGTATATTGGCAGGCCTCGCAACTAATGAAAAACTGTTTTTT. V usage is TRBV19 and J usage is TRBJ1-4; D not certain. The V gene's germline CDR1 is LNHDA and CDR2 SQIVND (reference sequence). The CDR3 is 17 residues long. Trimming cost V 2 bases and J 0 bases, with 13 bases left between them.

This clone was counted a single time. The chain is built from TRBV7-2 and TRBJ1-2; 9 bases are a match to TRBD1. The length of the CDR3 is 14 residues. CDR1 SGHTA and CDR2 FQGNSA come from the germline V gene. After removal of 1 base from V and 8 bases from J, the junction contained 5 bases not matched to a gene. CDR3 protein: CASSLGDRVRGYTF. The CDR3 nucleotides are TGTGCCAGCAGCTTAGGGGACAGGGTGAGAGGCTACACCTTC.

The chain employs TRBV7-7 and TRBJ2-5; the D gene is possibly TRBD1 (6 bases). The CDR3 is 15 residues long. The germline V gene encodes CDR1 SSHAT and CDR2 FNYEAQ (reference sequence). V lost 5 bases and J lost 3, with 16 bases in between. The CDR3 loop is CASSAGTTSKETQYF. The CDR3 nucleotides are TGTGCCAGCAGCGCCGGGACAACCTCTAAAGAGACCCAGTACTTC.

The genes are TRBV30 and TRBJ2-3; D tentatively reads TRBD1 or TRBD2 (5 bases each). CDR1 GTSNPN and CDR2 SVGIG come from the germline V gene (reference sequence). The V and J ends lost 3 bases and 5 bases respectively, with 6 bases between them. CDR3 size: 11 residues. CDR3 sequence: CAWRGEDTQYF. CDR3 in DNA: TGTGCCTGGAGGGGGGAAGATACGCAGTATTTT.

The J gene is TRBJ1-2, the V gene TRBV4-3, with TRBD1 as a possible D gene (5 bases). Trimming removed 5 bases at V and 4 bases at J, with 14 bases between. Germline CDR1 is LGHNA and CDR2 is YSLEER. The CDR3 has 14 residues. The CDR3 protein is CASSLFDSPYGYTF. In nucleotides, the CDR3 is TGCGCCAGCAGCTTATTTGACAGTCCCTATGGCTACACCTTC.

The chain employs TRBV7-9 and TRBJ1-2; D is perhaps TRBD1 (5 bases). Looked up from germline, CDR1 is SEHNR and CDR2 is FQNEAQ (reference sequence). Trimming shortened V by 2 bases and J by 8 bases, and 12 bases separated the two germline ends. The length of the CDR3 is 13 residues. CDR3 nucleotide sequence: TGTGCCAGCAGCTTATTTCAGGGAGACGGCTACACCTTC. It specifies CASSLFQGDGYTF. Full variable domain (outside the CDR3, taken from reference TRBV7-9 and TRBJ1-2): DTGVSQNPRHKITKRGQNVTFRCDPISEHNRLYWYRQTLGQGPEFLTYFQNEAQLEKSRLLSDRFSAERPKGSFSTLEIQRTEQGDSAMYLCASSLFQGDGYTFGSGTRLTVV.

V gene TRBV11-2 combines with J gene TRBJ1-4; D not resolved. From germline, CDR1 is SGHAT and CDR2 FQNNGV. The CDR3 has 16 amino acids. V lost 0 bases and J lost 5, with 13 bases in between. The CDR3 loop reads CASSLEGSYPNEKLFF. DNA for the CDR3: TGTGCCAGCAGCTTAGAGGGCTCGTATCCCAATGAAAAACTGTTTTTT.

This rearrangement joins TRBV28 to TRBJ1-2, with D possibly TRBD1 on 6 matching bases. The CDR3 extends over 13 amino acids. V lost 1 base to trimming and J lost 8 bases, with 11 bases between them. Per the germline V gene, CDR1 is MDHEN and CDR2 is SYDVKM. In DNA, the CDR3 is TGTGCCAGCAGTTTATCGGGGGCGCGGGGCTACACCTTC. Translation: CASSLSGARGYTF.

This clone was counted only a few times. The genes are TRBV28 and TRBJ2-3; 12 nucleotides align to TRBD2. CDR1 is MDHEN, CDR2 SYDVKM, per germline. The CDR3 extends over 16 amino acids. V lost 7 bases and J lost 8; bases outside the gene matches: 13. The CDR3 protein is CASKGLGLAGGATQYF. CDR3 sequence (DNA): TGTGCCAGCAAAGGACTAGGGCTAGCGGGAGGGGCTACGCAGTATTTT.

The genes are TRBV28 and TRBJ1-5; D possibly corresponds to TRBD1 (5 bases). This CDR3 is 14 amino acids long. V lost 6 bases and J 9 bases, leaving 18 bases between the germline ends. Germline V gene sequence: CDR1 MDHEN, CDR2 SYDVKM. The chain's CDR3 is CASRPPRSQGPQHF. In DNA form, the CDR3 reads TGTGCCAGCAGGCCTCCCCGGTCTCAGGGGCCCCAGCATTTT.

This chain's CDR3 is CASSQGPYGYTF. The CDR3 DNA reads as TGCGCCAGCAGCCAAGGACCCTATGGCTACACCTTC. The genes are TRBV4-1 and TRBJ1-2; D remains unclear. Trimming removed 1 base at V and 4 bases at J, with 4 bases between. Germline V gene lookup returns CDR1 MGHRA and CDR2 YSYEKL. CDR3 length: 12 amino acids.

V is TRBV6-4 and J is TRBJ1-5; 7 positions match TRBD1. Germline trimming cut 7 bases from V and 2 bases from J; bases unmatched to any gene: 8. This CDR3 spans 15 amino acids. Per the germline V gene, CDR1 is MRHNA and CDR2 is SNTAGT. The CDR3 reads CASTSRDSRNQPQHF. The CDR3 nucleotides are TGTGCCAGCACCTCCCGGGACAGCCGCAATCAGCCCCAGCATTTT.

The chain employs TRBV5-6 and TRBJ2-2; 9 bases line up with TRBD1. The CDR3 runs 15 residues. After removal of 4 bases from V and 6 bases from J, the junction contained 7 bases not matched to a gene. Germline assignment: CDR1 SGHDT and CDR2 YYEEEE. CDR3 coding DNA: TGTGCCAGCAGCCCGGGACAGGGTGCTTCCGGGGAGCTGTTTTTT. It specifies CASSPGQGASGELFF. The variable domain in full, completed from reference TRBV5-6 and TRBJ2-2, reads DAGVTQSPTHLIKTRGQQVTLRCSPKSGHDTVSWYQQALGQGPQFIFQYYEEEERQRGNFPDRFSGHQFPNYSSELNVNALLLGDSALYLCASSPGQGASGELFFGEGSRLTVL.

Note on this clone: A junction boundary mismatches the germline segment, possibly from a read error. This chain connects TRBV27 to TRBJ2-4, with 8 nucleotides matching TRBD1. The CDR3 runs to 13 residues. CDR1 is MNHEY, CDR2 SMNVEV, per germline (reference sequence). The CDR3 here is CASSPQGARLPHF. In DNA, the CDR3 is TGTGCCAGCAGTCCCCAGGGGGCCAGACTCCCTCACTTC.

The gene calls are TRBV10-3 and TRBJ2-2; 9 bases align to TRBD2. After removal of 3 bases from V and 4 bases from J, the junction contained 3 bases not matched to a gene. Germline V lookup: CDR1 ENHRY, CDR2 SYGVKD. The CDR3 consists of 15 residues. Here the CDR3 DNA reads TGTGCCATCAGTGATCAACTAGCGGGCACCGGGGAGCTGTTTTTT. It is translated as CAISDQLAGTGELFF.

This clone was seen once. The J gene is TRBJ2-3, the V gene TRBV4-1; D gene ambiguous. Trimming took off 0 bases at V and 0 bases at J, with 13 bases between the two ends. From germline, CDR1 is MGHRA and CDR2 YSYEKL. The CDR3 covers 17 residues. The CDR3: CASSQEGLVASTDTQYF. The CDR3 DNA is TGCGCCAGCAGCCAAGAAGGTCTGGTCGCTAGCACAGATACGCAGTATTTT.

The chain uses TRBV5-4 and TRBJ1-2; the D gene is possibly TRBD1 (6 bases). This CDR3 region has 15 residues. Looked up from germline, CDR1 is SGHNT and CDR2 is YYREEE (reference sequence). V was clipped by 4 bases and J by 4 bases, with 17 bases between them. CDR3 loop: CASSPRTAVLYGYTF. CDR3 sequence (DNA): TGTGCCAGCAGCCCCAGGACAGCTGTCCTCTATGGCTACACCTTC. Drawing the rest from reference TRBV5-4 and TRBJ1-2, the complete variable domain is ETGVTQSPTHLIKTRGQQVTLRCSSQSGHNTVSWYQQALGQGPQFIFQYYREEENGRGNFPPRFSGLQFPNYSSELNVNALELDDSALYLCASSPRTAVLYGYTFGSGTRLTVV.

The chain couples TRBV2 to TRBJ1-2, with 12 nucleotides matching TRBD1. The germline CDR1 and CDR2 sequences are SNHLY and FYNNEI. The V and J ends lost 3 bases and 4 bases, in that order; junction bases with no gene match: 3. The CDR3 runs 15 residues. This chain's CDR3 is CASSEAGQGAYGYTF. The DNA for the CDR3 is TGTGCCAGCAGTGAGGCGGGACAGGGGGCCTATGGCTACACCTTC.